Here is one T cell receptor beta chain with its context. Its target is unknown. The data belong to a study of cytomegalovirus exposure and HLA in healthy donors. In the study overall: The same platform used for the approximately 670 first-cohort repertoires was also used for the 90 to 150 validation repertoires, as a later analysis reported. Study-wide results and limits: TCR clusters originating in the first cohort tended to co-occur in the 120 validation repertoires, according to a later analysis.

The donors formed part of the roughly 120-subject validation cohort, distinct from the approximately 670-subject first cohort. Germline CDR1 LGHNA, CDR2 YSLEER. CDR3 length: 16 amino acids. The germline V and J ends were trimmed by 0 bases and 2 bases, with 8 bases remaining between them. TCRdb's table, derived via immunoSEQ multiplex PCR, lists solely in-frame clones and lacks some. The table shows 160,000 or so clones, with 84% occurring only once. The sample taken for sequencing was PBMCs. The clonotype was recovered from a man younger than 45 in good health and CMV-seropositive. V usage is TRBV4-3 and J usage is TRBJ2-6; perhaps TRBD2 as D (6 bases). The CDR3 reads CASSQDGGTGANVLTF. CDR3 DNA sequence: TGCGCCAGCAGCCAAGACGGGGGAACTGGGGCCAACGTCCTGACTTTC.